These 5 T cell receptor beta chains originate from one sample sequenced in a study of graft-versus-host responses after intestinal transplantation. Produced via immunoSEQ multiplex PCR; TCRdb's table is partial and in-frame only. The sample yields just under 55,000 clones, roughly nine tenths seen once. The material sequenced was PBMCs, taken roughly 660 days after intestinal transplant. All receptors derive from a human patient who received an intestinal transplant, so some T cells may come from the graft donor.

The chain combines TRBV7-6 with TRBJ1-1; tentative D call: TRBD1 (6 bases). Trimming removed 0 bases at V and 0 bases at J, with 17 bases between. This CDR3 spans 18 amino acids. Germline loops: CDR1 SGHVS, CDR2 FNYEAQ. The CDR3, as DNA: TGTGCCAGCAGCTTAGCCGTTTGGGACACCAATATGAACACTGAAGCTTTCTTT. Amino acids: CASSLAVWDTNMNTEAFF.

The V gene is TRBV5-1, the J gene TRBJ2-1; 10 bases fit TRBD2. The CDR3 consists of 15 residues. V was pared by 4 bases and J by 4 bases, with 5 bases of the junction left unmatched. CDR1 SGHRS and CDR2 YFSETQ come from the germline V gene. CDR3 residues: CASSLLSGGYNEQFF. The DNA of the CDR3 is TGCGCCAGCAGCCTGCTTAGCGGGGGGTACAATGAGCAGTTCTTC.

The CDR3 loop is CASTVPGRNHHRASSYEQYF. CDR3 nucleotide sequence: TGTGCCAGCACCGTCCCCGGACGAAACCACCACAGGGCGAGCTCCTACGAGCAGTACTTC. The chain links TRBV6-4 to TRBJ2-7; weak D call: TRBD1 (6 bases). Germline CDR1 and CDR2: MRHNA and SNTAGT. This CDR3 has 20 residues. Trimming cost V 7 bases and J 0 bases, with 31 bases left between them.

In its sample, this clone was seen once. The CDR3 nucleotides are TGCGCCAGCAGCCAGACAGTGTATCAGCCCCAGCATTTT. Protein sequence: CASSQTVYQPQHF. The gene calls are TRBV4-1 and TRBJ1-5; D is possibly TRBD1 (5 bases). Trimming shortened V by 3 bases and J by 5 bases, and 8 bases separated the two germline ends. CDR1 and CDR2 from the germline V gene are MGHRA and YSYEKL. The CDR3 loop spans 13 amino acids.

About this clone itself: Other nucleotide sequences in the sample specify the same CDR3. The chain employs TRBV19 and TRBJ1-1; D gene ambiguous. V dropped 3 bases and J dropped 2 bases, with 7 bases sitting between them. Per the germline V gene, CDR1 is LNHDA and CDR2 is SQIVND (reference sequence). CDR3 length: 13 residues. CDR3 sequence: CASSISGNTEAFF. CDR3 DNA sequence: TGTGCCAGTAGTATCTCGGGAAACACTGAAGCTTTCTTT.